What follows are 15 T cell receptor beta chains derived from one specimen sequenced in a study of blood T cell repertoires in COVID-19. Repertoires were generated with immunoSEQ multiplex PCR, while TCRdb's copy carries only in-frame clones and drops some. The sample holds fewer than 150,000 clones, around 87% seen once. The sample comprised peripheral blood. These receptor sequences come from a woman aged 45 to 65 who had recovered from COVID-19.

This chain links TRBV15 with TRBJ1-4, with 9 bases matching TRBD1. V trimming: 3 bases; J trimming: 0 bases; junction bases outside the gene matches: 8. Germline CDR1 reads LNHNV; CDR2 reads YYDKDF (reference sequence). The CDR3 is 18 residues long. The CDR3 nucleotides read TGTGCCACCAGCAGCAGCTATAGGACAGGGGCAACTAATGAAAAACTGTTTTTT. As protein: CATSSSYRTGATNEKLFF.

The chain couples TRBV7-2 to TRBJ2-2; D may be TRBD2 (6 bases). Germline V gives CDR1 SGHTA, CDR2 FQGNSA. The germline V and J ends were trimmed by 0 bases and 5 bases, with 16 bases remaining between them. The CDR3 has 17 amino acids. Here the CDR3 reads CASSLAFLGLVTGELFF. CDR3 coding DNA: TGTGCCAGCAGCTTAGCCTTCTTGGGACTCGTAACCGGGGAGCTGTTTTTT.

The rearrangement uses TRBV2 and TRBJ2-1, with D perhaps TRBD1 (6 bases). The germline V gene has CDR1 SNHLY and CDR2 FYNNEI. V was shortened by 4 bases and J by 4 bases, with 20 bases between the two germline ends. This CDR3 is built from 17 residues. CDR3 protein: CASSGRAGVGLYNEQFF. For the CDR3, the DNA is TGTGCCAGCAGTGGAAGGGCAGGGGTAGGCCTTTACAATGAGCAGTTCTTC.

The rearrangement links TRBV19 to TRBJ2-1; D perhaps matches TRBD2 (5 bases). Germline V gene data show CDR1 as LNHDA and CDR2 as SQIVND (reference sequence). Trimming pared 3 bases from V and 6 bases from J, leaving 9 bases between. The length of the CDR3 is 13 residues. The CDR3: CASSISAGNEQFF. The CDR3 DNA sequence: TGTGCCAGTAGTATTAGCGCCGGCAATGAGCAGTTCTTC.

The chain combines TRBV19 with TRBJ1-2; D perhaps matches TRBD1 (5 bases). V lost 11 bases, J lost 0 bases, and 16 bases lay in between. Germline V gene data show CDR1 as LNHDA and CDR2 as SQIVND (reference sequence). This CDR3 is 14 amino acids long. Here the CDR3 DNA reads TGTGCCTCCCGACCTCGGGGGACTAACTATGGCTACACCTTC. It translates to CASRPRGTNYGYTF.

V is TRBV21-1 and J is TRBJ2-5; TRBD1 was called by the table and not checked on the DNA. TRBV21-1 is an annotated pseudogene. This CDR3 is 15 amino acids long. The CDR3 DNA reads TGTGCCAGCAGCCCACGACAGGGGCCCTGGGAGACCCAGTACTTC. Translated: CASSPRQGPWETQYF.

The chain employs TRBV6-5 and TRBJ1-3; the D gene is possibly TRBD1 (5 bases). CDR1 and CDR2 from the germline V gene are MNHEY and SVGAGI. The CDR3 contains 16 residues. V lost 1 base and J lost 7, with 17 bases in between. The CDR3 protein is CASSYFLRGRGNTIYF. The CDR3 DNA reads TGTGCCAGCAGTTACTTCCTCCGGGGTCGGGGGAACACCATATATTTT.

Here the CDR3 DNA reads TGCGCCAGCAGGGACAGGGGGCAAGGCTACACCTTC. Translated: CASRDRGQGYTF. The chain has TRBV5-1 and TRBJ1-2; 11 nucleotides match TRBD1. The germline gives CDR1 SGHRS, CDR2 YFSETQ. J lost 8 bases, V lost 5 bases, and 2 bases had no gene match. This CDR3 comprises 12 residues.

This clone occurred a few times. This rearrangement joins TRBV5-1 to TRBJ1-2; no firm D call. This CDR3 region has 13 residues. The germline V and J ends were trimmed by 3 bases and 3 bases, with 9 bases remaining between them. The germline V gene has CDR1 SGHRS and CDR2 YFSETQ. CDR3 sequence reads: CASSYDNDYGYTF. CDR3 sequence (DNA): TGCGCCAGCAGCTATGACAACGACTATGGCTACACCTTC. Complete variable domain (other parts from reference TRBV5-1 and TRBJ1-2): KAGVTQTPRYLIKTRGQQVTLSCSPISGHRSVSWYQQTPGQGLQFLFEYFSETQRNKGNFPGRFSGRQFSNSRSEMNVSTLELGDSALYLCASSYDNDYGYTFGSGTRLTVV.

This chain connects TRBV6-5 to TRBJ1-6; 8 nucleotides agree with TRBD1. Per the germline V gene, CDR1 is MNHEY and CDR2 is SVGAGI. V trimming: 6 bases; J trimming: 10 bases; junction bases outside the gene matches: 5. The CDR3 has 13 residues. CDR3 sequence: CASRPGGVSPLHF. The DNA of the CDR3 is TGTGCCAGCAGGCCAGGGGGCGTCTCACCCCTCCACTTT.

The CDR3 region is CASSGPGAGEQFF. CDR3 DNA: TGTGCCAGCAGCGGGCCGGGAGCAGGGGAGCAGTTCTTC. The chain uses TRBV9 and TRBJ2-1, with D maybe TRBD2 (6 bases). Germline V gene sequence: CDR1 SGDLS, CDR2 YYNGEE. The CDR3 length is 13 residues. Trimming removed 3 bases at V and 10 bases at J, with 14 bases between.

In DNA form, the CDR3 reads TGTGCCAGCACCTCGGACAGGGGGAACACTGAAGCTTTCTTT. Its translation: CASTSDRGNTEAFF. This sequence joins TRBV2 and TRBJ1-1; 9 positions agree with TRBD1. The CDR3 is made up of 14 amino acids. Germline CDR1 reads SNHLY; CDR2 reads FYNNEI. The trim removed 7 bases at V and 1 base at J, leaving 4 bases unmatched.

In this sample, this clone turned up a few times. DNA of the CDR3: TGCAGCGTTGACGGGCTCGCGGGGGCCGGCACAGATACGCAGTATTTT. Its protein product is CSVDGLAGAGTDTQYF. This chain connects TRBV29-1 to TRBJ2-3; D is possibly TRBD2 (7 bases). Trimming removed 3 bases from V and 1 base from J, with 17 bases in between. This CDR3 contains 16 residues. Germline V gives CDR1 SQVTM, CDR2 ANQGSEA.

The chain combines TRBV28 with TRBJ1-5; 8 positions match TRBD1. The CDR3 sequence is 16 residues long. Germline V CDR1 and CDR2: MDHEN, SYDVKM. V gave up 5 bases and J gave up 2 bases; unmatched junction bases: 8. CDR3 loop: CASSTGQGGGNQPQHF. In DNA form, the CDR3 reads TGTGCCAGCAGTACCGGACAGGGTGGGGGCAATCAGCCCCAGCATTTT.

The J gene is TRBJ2-7, the V gene TRBV7-9; 8 bases fit TRBD2. Germline CDR1 reads SEHNR; CDR2 reads FQNEAQ (reference sequence). CDR3 size: 16 residues. Germline trimming cut 0 bases from V and 6 bases from J; bases unmatched to any gene: 10. The CDR3 spells CASSLALGRGSTEQYF. For the CDR3, the DNA is TGTGCCAGCAGCTTAGCTCTCGGGAGGGGGTCCACCGAGCAGTACTTC.